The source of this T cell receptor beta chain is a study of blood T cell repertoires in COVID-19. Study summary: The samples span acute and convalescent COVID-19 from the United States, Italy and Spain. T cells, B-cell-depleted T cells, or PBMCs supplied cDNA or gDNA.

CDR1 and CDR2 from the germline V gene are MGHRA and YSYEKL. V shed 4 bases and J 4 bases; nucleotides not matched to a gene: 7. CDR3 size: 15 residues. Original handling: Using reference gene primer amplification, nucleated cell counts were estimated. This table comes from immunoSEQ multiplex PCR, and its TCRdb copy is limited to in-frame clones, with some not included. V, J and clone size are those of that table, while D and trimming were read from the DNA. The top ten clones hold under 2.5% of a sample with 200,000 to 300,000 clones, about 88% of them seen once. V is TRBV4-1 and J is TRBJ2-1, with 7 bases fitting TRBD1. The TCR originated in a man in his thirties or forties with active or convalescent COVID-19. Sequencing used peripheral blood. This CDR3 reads CASSPGQEGYNEQFF. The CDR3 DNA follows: TGCGCCAGCAGCCCCGGACAGGAAGGGTACAATGAGCAGTTCTTC.